The 13 T cell receptor beta chains listed next were all sequenced from one sample in a study of blood T cell repertoires in COVID-19. Sequencing used immunoSEQ multiplex PCR; TCRdb keeps in-frame clones, though not all of them. In the table there are approximately 440,000 clones, around 89% of which are singletons. The sequenced sample consisted of peripheral blood. These receptor sequences come from a woman aged 50 to 60 with COVID-19, enrolled during active disease.

The chain joins TRBV11-2 to TRBJ1-2; 7 bases fit TRBD1. V dropped 4 bases and J dropped 6; count of bases not matched to a gene: 11. The CDR3 spans 15 residues. Germline V gene sequence: CDR1 SGHAT, CDR2 FQNNGV. In DNA form, the CDR3 reads TGTGCCAGCAGCTGGGGGACCGGGACAGCAGATGGCTACACCTTC. Translation gives CASSWGTGTADGYTF.

The V call is TRBV2, the J call TRBJ2-7; possibly TRBD1 for D (5 bases). The CDR3 is 15 residues long. Deletions cut 6 bases from V and 0 bases from J, with 15 bases between. CDR1 and CDR2 from the germline V gene are SNHLY and FYNNEI. The CDR3 loop is CASSDQGYSSYEQYF. Here the CDR3 DNA reads TGTGCCAGCAGCGATCAGGGCTATAGCTCCTACGAGCAGTACTTC. The entire variable domain, with the rest obtained from reference TRBV2 and TRBJ2-7, is as follows: EPEVTQTPSHQVTQMGQEVILRCVPISNHLYFYWYRQILGQKVEFLVSFYNNEISEKSEIFDDQFSVERPDGSNFTLKIRSTKLEDSAMYFCASSDQGYSSYEQYFGPGTRLTVT.

This clone was detected a few times. This chain links TRBV5-1 with TRBJ2-3; 10 positions agree with TRBD2. CDR1 is SGHRS, CDR2 YFSETQ, per germline. The CDR3 loop spans 18 amino acids. The trim removed 1 base at V and 0 bases at J, leaving 8 bases unmatched. CDR3 DNA: TGCGCCAGCAGCTTGAGGTTAGCGGGGGGCGTAAGCACAGATACGCAGTATTTT. Protein: CASSLRLAGGVSTDTQYF.

This chain joins TRBV2 and TRBJ2-3, with D perhaps TRBD2 (5 bases). In germline, CDR1 is SNHLY, CDR2 FYNNEI. Trimming pared 5 bases from V and 1 base from J, leaving 10 bases between. The CDR3 is made up of 14 amino acids. CDR3 DNA: TGTGCCAGCAGTCCCGAGGGAGGCACAGATACGCAGTATTTT. As protein: CASSPEGGTDTQYF.

The chain links TRBV30 to TRBJ1-6; D is unresolved. V dropped 3 bases and J dropped 11 bases, with 17 bases sitting between them. Germline values: CDR1 GTSNPN, CDR2 SVGIG (reference sequence). The CDR3 runs to 14 residues. CDR3 DNA sequence: TGTGCCTGGAGACCGGGAGTCCAAACGGCACCCCTCCACTTT. Translated: CAWRPGVQTAPLHF.

The genes are TRBV9 and TRBJ2-7; the D gene is possibly TRBD1 (6 bases). The germline V gene encodes CDR1 SGDLS and CDR2 YYNGEE. The CDR3 is made up of 15 amino acids. Between the trimmed V and J ends, which lost 0 bases and 7 bases, there was a span of 17 bases. Here the CDR3 reads CASSVEDSSSREQYF. CDR3 bases: TGTGCCAGCAGCGTAGAGGACAGTTCCTCTAGGGAGCAGTACTTC.

The gene calls are TRBV6-5 and TRBJ1-2; unclear D gene. Germline values: CDR1 MNHEY, CDR2 SVGAGI. The CDR3 is 15 residues long. V lost 6 bases and J lost 8, with 22 bases in between. The CDR3 coding sequence is TGTGCCAGCAGACCCACCGATCGATCGCACTTCGGCTACACCTTC. It is translated as CASRPTDRSHFGYTF.

The chain joins TRBV19 to TRBJ2-1; D gene uncertain. The CDR3 has 14 amino acids. Between the trimmed V and J ends, which lost 4 bases and 8 bases, there was a span of 15 bases. The germline V gene has CDR1 LNHDA and CDR2 SQIVND (reference sequence). CDR3 DNA: TGTGCCAGTAGTAAGACCTGGAGAGACGATGAGCAGTTCTTC. It is translated as CASSKTWRDDEQFF.

The chain combines TRBV18 with TRBJ1-5; no firm D call. Germline V gene data show CDR1 as KGHSH and CDR2 as LQKENI. The CDR3 contains 19 residues. Trimming stripped 6 bases from V and 0 bases from J, with 24 bases between. This CDR3 is CASSWFGLPGRYSNQPQHF. The DNA of the CDR3 is TGTGCCAGCTCTTGGTTTGGACTCCCTGGGCGCTATAGCAATCAGCCCCAGCATTTT.

The chain carries TRBV7-3 and TRBJ1-1; 8 bases match TRBD1. The CDR3 contains 13 residues. Germline CDR1 reads SGHTA; CDR2 reads FQGTGA. Trimming removed 4 bases from V and 7 bases from J; junction bases left unmatched: 5. CDR3 sequence (DNA): TGTGCCAGCAGCTGGACAGGGACGAGTGAAGCTTTCTTT. Translated: CASSWTGTSEAFF.

The chain joins TRBV7-9 to TRBJ2-3; TRBD1 might be the D (6 bases). There are 15 residues in the CDR3. Germline CDR1 SEHNR, CDR2 FQNEAQ (reference sequence). V dropped 2 bases and J dropped 5 bases, with 14 bases sitting between them. CDR3 in amino acids: CASSLQRGRGDTQYF. In DNA form, the CDR3 reads TGTGCCAGCAGCTTACAGAGGGGCAGGGGAGATACGCAGTATTTT. The variable domain in full, with the rest retrieved from reference TRBV7-9 and TRBJ2-3, is DTGVSQNPRHKITKRGQNVTFRCDPISEHNRLYWYRQTLGQGPEFLTYFQNEAQLEKSRLLSDRFSAERPKGSFSTLEIQRTEQGDSAMYLCASSLQRGRGDTQYFGPGTRLTVL.

The V call is TRBV18, the J call TRBJ2-7, with TRBD2 as a possible D gene (6 bases). The germline CDR1 and CDR2 sequences are KGHSH and LQKENI. V dropped 2 bases and J dropped 6 bases, with 11 bases sitting between them. This CDR3 spans 13 amino acids. The CDR3 region is CASSPGDLLEQYF. The CDR3 DNA sequence: TGTGCCAGCTCACCAGGGGACTTGCTCGAGCAGTACTTC. Together with reference TRBV18 and TRBJ2-7, the CDR3 gives the full variable domain: NAGVMQNPRHLVRRRGQEARLRCSPMKGHSHVYWYRQLPEEGLKFMVYLQKENIIDESGMPKERFSAEFPKEGPSILRIQQVVRGDSAAYFCASSPGDLLEQYFGPGTRLTVT.

The V and J genes are TRBV18 and TRBJ1-1; TRBD1 matches at 8 bases. This CDR3 contains 15 residues. J lost 5 bases, V lost 1 base, and 6 bases had no gene match. Germline loops: CDR1 KGHSH, CDR2 LQKENI. The CDR3 sequence is CASSPRAGGETEAFF. The CDR3 DNA reads TGTGCCAGCTCACCACGGGCAGGGGGCGAAACTGAAGCTTTCTTT.